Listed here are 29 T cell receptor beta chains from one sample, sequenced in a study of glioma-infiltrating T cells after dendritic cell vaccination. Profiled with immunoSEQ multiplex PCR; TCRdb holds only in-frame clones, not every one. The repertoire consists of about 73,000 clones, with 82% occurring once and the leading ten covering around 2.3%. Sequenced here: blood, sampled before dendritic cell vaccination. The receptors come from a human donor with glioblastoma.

This CDR3 is CASSRGLELNNEQFF. The CDR3 DNA reads as TGTGCCAGCAGCCGAGGACTAGAACTAAACAATGAGCAGTTCTTC. The V call is TRBV7-2, the J call TRBJ2-1; 7 bases are a match to TRBD2. This CDR3 has 15 residues. Trimming removed 5 bases from V and 5 bases from J; junction bases left unmatched: 9. Germline assignment: CDR1 SGHTA and CDR2 FQGNSA.

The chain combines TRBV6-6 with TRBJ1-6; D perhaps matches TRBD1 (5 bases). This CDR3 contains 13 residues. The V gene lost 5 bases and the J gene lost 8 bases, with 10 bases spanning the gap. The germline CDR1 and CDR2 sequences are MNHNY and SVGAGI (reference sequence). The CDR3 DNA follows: TGTGCCAGCAGTCAGTGGGGGGATTCACCCCTCCACTTT. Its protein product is CASSQWGDSPLHF.

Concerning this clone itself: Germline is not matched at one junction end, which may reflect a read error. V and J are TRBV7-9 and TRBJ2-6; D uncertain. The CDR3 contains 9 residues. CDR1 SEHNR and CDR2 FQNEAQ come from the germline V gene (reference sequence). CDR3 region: CATDSPRAF. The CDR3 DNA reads TGTGCCACCGACTCGCCCCGTGCTTTC.

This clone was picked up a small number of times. The CDR3 region has the DNA TGTGCCAGCAGCTCAGGGGAGGCCCGGGACTACGAGCAGTACGTC. Translation: CASSSGEARDYEQYV. The J gene is TRBJ2-7, the V gene TRBV7-9, with D tentatively TRBD1 or TRBD2 (6 bases each). V was pared by 4 bases and J by 3 bases, with 16 bases between. Germline-derived CDR1 and CDR2 are SEHNR and FQNEAQ (reference sequence). The CDR3 consists of 15 residues.

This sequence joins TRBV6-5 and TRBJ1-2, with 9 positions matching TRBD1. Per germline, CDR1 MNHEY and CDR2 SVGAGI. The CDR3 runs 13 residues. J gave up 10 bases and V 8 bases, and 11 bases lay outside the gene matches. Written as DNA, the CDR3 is TGTGCCAGCGGATTCCGAGGACAGGGGTCCTACACCTTC. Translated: CASGFRGQGSYTF.

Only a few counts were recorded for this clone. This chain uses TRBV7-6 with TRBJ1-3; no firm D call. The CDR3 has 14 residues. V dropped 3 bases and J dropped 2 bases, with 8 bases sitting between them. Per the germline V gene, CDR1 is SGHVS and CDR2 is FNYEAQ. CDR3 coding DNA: TGTGCCAGCAGCTTGGGAGGAGCTGGAAACACCATATATTTT. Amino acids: CASSLGGAGNTIYF.

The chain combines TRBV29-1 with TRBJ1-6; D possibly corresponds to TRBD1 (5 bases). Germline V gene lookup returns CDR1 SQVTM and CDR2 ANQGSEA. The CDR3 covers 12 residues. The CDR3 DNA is TGCGGCGGGGGAGATTTGGGATCACCCCTCCACTTT. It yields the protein CGGGDLGSPLHF.

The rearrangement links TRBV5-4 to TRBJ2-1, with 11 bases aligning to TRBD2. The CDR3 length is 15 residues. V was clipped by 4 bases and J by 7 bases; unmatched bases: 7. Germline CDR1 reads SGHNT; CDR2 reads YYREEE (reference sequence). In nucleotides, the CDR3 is TGTGCCAGCAGCATCACTAGCGGGAGTTGGAATGAGCAGTTCTTC. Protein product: CASSITSGSWNEQFF. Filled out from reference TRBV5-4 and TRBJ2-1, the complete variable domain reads ETGVTQSPTHLIKTRGQQVTLRCSSQSGHNTVSWYQQALGQGPQFIFQYYREEENGRGNFPPRFSGLQFPNYSSELNVNALELDDSALYLCASSITSGSWNEQFFGPGTRLTVL.

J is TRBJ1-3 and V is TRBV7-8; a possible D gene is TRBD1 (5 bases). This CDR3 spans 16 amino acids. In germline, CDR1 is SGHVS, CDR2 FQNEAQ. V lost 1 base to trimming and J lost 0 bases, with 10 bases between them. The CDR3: CASSLGQGNSGNTIYF. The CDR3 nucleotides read TGTGCCAGCAGCTTAGGGCAGGGTAACTCTGGAAACACCATATATTTT.

The CDR3 loop is CASTLGTGPYEQYF. CDR3 coding DNA: TGTGCCAGCACCTTGGGGACAGGACCTTACGAGCAGTACTTC. V is TRBV6-1 and J is TRBJ2-7; 8 bases fit TRBD1. The CDR3 has 14 residues. The J segment lost 4 bases and the V segment lost 7 bases, leaving 9 bases of the junction unmatched. Germline-derived CDR1 and CDR2 are MNHNS and SASEGT.

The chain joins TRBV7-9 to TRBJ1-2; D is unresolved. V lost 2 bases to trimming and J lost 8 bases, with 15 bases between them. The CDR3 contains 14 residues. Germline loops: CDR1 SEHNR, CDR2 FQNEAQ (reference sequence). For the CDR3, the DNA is TGTGCCAGCAGCTTATTCCTCGATCAAGAGGGCTACACCTTC. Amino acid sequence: CASSLFLDQEGYTF.

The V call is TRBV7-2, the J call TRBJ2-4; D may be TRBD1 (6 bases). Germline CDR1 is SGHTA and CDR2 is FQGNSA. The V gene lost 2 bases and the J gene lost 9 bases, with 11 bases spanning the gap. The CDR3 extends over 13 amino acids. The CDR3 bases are TGTGCCAGCAGCTTAATCAGGGGCGGCATTCAGTACTTC. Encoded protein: CASSLIRGGIQYF.

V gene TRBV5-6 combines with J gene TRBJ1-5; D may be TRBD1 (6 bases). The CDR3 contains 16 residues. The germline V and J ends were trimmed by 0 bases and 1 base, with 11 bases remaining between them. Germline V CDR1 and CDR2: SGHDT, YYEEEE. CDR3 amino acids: CASSLGQVRSNQPQHF. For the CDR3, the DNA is TGTGCCAGCAGCTTGGGACAGGTGAGGAGCAATCAGCCCCAGCATTTT.

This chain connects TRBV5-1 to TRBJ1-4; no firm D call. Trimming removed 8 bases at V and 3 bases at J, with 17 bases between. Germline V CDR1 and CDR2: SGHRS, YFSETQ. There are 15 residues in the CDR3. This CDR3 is CASKEFQEANEKLFF. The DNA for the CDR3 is TGCGCCAGTAAAGAATTTCAGGAGGCTAATGAAAAACTGTTTTTT.

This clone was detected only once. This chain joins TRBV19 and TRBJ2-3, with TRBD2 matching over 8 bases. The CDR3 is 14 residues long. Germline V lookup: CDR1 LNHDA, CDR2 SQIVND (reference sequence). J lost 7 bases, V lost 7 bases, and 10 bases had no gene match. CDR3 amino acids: CASTVSPGGHTQYF. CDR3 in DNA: TGTGCCAGTACCGTTAGCCCGGGAGGGCATACGCAGTATTTT. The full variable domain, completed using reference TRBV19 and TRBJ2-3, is DGGITQSPKYLFRKEGQNVTLSCEQNLNHDAMYWYRQDPGQGLRLIYYSQIVNDFQKGDIAEGYSVSREKKESFPLTVTSAQKNPTAFYLCASTVSPGGHTQYFGPGTRLTVL.

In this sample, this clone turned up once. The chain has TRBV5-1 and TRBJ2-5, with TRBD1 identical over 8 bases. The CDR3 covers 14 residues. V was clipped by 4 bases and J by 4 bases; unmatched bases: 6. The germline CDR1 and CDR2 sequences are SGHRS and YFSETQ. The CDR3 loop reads CASSPGGRRETQYF. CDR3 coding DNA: TGCGCCAGCAGCCCAGGGGGCCGGAGAGAGACCCAGTACTTC.

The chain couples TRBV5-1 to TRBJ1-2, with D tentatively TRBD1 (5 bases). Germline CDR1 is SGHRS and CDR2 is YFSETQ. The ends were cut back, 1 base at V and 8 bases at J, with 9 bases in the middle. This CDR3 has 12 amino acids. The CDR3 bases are TGCGCCAGCAGCTTGTTGTCAGGGGGCTACACCTTC. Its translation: CASSLLSGGYTF.

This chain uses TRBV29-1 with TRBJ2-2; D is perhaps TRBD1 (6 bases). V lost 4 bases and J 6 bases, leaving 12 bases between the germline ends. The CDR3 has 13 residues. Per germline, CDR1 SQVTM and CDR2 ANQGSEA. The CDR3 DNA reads TGCAGCGTTGGTGTGACAGGCCCCGGGGAGCTGTTTTTT. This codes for CSVGVTGPGELFF.

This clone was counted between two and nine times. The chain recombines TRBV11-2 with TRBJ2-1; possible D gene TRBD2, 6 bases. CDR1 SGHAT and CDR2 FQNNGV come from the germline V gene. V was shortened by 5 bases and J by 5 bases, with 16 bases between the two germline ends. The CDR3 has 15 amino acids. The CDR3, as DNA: TGTGCCAGCAGCCCGACGCTGGGGGGTAACAATGAGCAGTTCTTC. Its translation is CASSPTLGGNNEQFF.

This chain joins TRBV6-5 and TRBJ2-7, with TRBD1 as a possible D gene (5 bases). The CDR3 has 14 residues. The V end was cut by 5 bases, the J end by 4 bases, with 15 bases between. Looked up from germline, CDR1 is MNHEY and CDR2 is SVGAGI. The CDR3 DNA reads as TGTGCCAGCAGTCGCGTAGAGACAGCTTACGAGCAGTACTTC. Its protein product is CASSRVETAYEQYF.

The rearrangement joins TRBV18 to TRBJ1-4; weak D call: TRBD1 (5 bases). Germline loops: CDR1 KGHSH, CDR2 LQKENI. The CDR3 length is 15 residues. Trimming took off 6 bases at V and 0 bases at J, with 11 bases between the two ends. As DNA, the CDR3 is TGTGCCAGCTCCCCTGGGGCCACAACTAATGAAAAACTGTTTTTT. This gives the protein CASSPGATTNEKLFF.

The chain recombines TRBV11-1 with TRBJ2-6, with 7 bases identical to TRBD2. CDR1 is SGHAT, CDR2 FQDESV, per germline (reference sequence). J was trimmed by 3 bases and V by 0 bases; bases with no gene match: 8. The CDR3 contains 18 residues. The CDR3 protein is CASSLAQAGVLGANVLTF. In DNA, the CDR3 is TGTGCCAGCAGCTTAGCTCAGGCGGGAGTACTTGGGGCCAACGTCCTGACTTTC.

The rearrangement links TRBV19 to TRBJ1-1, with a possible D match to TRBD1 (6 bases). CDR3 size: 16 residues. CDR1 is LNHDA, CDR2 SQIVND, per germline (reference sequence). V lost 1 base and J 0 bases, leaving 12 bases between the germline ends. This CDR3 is CASSIGGQGLNTEAFF. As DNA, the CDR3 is TGTGCCAGTAGTATAGGAGGTCAGGGGCTGAACACTGAAGCTTTCTTT. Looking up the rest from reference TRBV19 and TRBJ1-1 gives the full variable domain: DGGITQSPKYLFRKEGQNVTLSCEQNLNHDAMYWYRQDPGQGLRLIYYSQIVNDFQKGDIAEGYSVSREKKESFPLTVTSAQKNPTAFYLCASSIGGQGLNTEAFFGQGTRLTVV.

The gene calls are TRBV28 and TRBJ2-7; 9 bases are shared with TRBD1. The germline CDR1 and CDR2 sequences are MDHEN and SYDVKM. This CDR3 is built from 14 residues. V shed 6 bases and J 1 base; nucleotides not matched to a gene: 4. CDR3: CASSRTGVSYEQYV. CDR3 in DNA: TGTGCCAGCAGCCGGACAGGGGTATCCTACGAGCAGTACGTC.

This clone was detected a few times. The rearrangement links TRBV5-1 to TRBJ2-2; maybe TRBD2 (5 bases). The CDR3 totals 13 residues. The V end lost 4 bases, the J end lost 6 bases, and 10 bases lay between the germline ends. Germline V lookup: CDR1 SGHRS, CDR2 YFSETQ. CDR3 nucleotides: TGCGCCAGCAGCCCGGGGAAGTCCGGGGAGCTGTTTTTT. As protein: CASSPGKSGELFF.

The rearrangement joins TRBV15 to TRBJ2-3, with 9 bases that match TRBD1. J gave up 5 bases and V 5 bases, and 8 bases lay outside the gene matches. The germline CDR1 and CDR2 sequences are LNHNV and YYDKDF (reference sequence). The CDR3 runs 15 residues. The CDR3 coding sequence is TGTGCCACCAGCCGCGGACAGGGGCAGGAAGATACGCAGTATTTT. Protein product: CATSRGQGQEDTQYF.

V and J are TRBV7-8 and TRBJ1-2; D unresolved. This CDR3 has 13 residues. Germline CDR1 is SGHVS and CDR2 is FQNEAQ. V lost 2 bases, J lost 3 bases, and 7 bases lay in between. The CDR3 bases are TGTGCCAGCAGCTTACCGGGATACTATGGCTACACCTTC. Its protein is CASSLPGYYGYTF.

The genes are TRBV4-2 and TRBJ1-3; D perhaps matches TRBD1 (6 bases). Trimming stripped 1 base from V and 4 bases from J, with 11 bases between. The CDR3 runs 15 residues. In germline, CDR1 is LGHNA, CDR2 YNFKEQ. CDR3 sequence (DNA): TGTGCCAGCAGCCAAGCGGGGGGCGCAGGAAACACCATATATTTT. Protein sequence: CASSQAGGAGNTIYF.

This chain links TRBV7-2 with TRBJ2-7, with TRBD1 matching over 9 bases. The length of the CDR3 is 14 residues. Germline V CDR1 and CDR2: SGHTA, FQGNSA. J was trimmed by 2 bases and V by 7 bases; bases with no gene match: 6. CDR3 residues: CASIRDRGTYEQYF. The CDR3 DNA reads TGTGCCAGCATACGAGACAGGGGGACCTACGAGCAGTACTTC. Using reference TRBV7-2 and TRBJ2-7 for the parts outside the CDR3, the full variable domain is GAGVSQSPSNKVTEKGKDVELRCDPISGHTALYWYRQSLGQGLEFLIYFQGNSAPDKSGLPSDRFSAERTGGSVSTLTIQRTQQEDSAVYLCASIRDRGTYEQYFGPGTRLTVT.